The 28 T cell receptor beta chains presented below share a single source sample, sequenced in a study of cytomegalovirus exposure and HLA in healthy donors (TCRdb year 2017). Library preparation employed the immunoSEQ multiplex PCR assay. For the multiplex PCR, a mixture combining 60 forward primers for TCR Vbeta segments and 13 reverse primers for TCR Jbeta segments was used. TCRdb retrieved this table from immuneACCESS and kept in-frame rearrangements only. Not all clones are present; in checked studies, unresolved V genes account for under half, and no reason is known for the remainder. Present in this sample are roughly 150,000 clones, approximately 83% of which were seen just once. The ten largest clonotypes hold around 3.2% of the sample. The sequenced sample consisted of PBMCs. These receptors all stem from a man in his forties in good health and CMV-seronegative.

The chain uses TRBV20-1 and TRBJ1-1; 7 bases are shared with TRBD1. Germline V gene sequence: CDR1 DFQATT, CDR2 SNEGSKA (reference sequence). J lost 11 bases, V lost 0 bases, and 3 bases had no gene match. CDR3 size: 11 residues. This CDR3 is CSARDRGRAFF. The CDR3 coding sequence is TGCAGTGCTAGAGATAGGGGGCGGGCTTTCTTT.

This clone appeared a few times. The CDR3 protein is CASSSQANTEAFF. CDR3 DNA: TGTGCCAGCAGCTCCCAGGCCAACACTGAAGCTTTCTTT. The chain couples TRBV7-2 to TRBJ1-1; D gene ambiguous. Germline CDR1 SGHTA, CDR2 FQGNSA. The V end lost 4 bases, the J end lost 2 bases, and 8 bases lay between the germline ends. The CDR3 has 13 amino acids.

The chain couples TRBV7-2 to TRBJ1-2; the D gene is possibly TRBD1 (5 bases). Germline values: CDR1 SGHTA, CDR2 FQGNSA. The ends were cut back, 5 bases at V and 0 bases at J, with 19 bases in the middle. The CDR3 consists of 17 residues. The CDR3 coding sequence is TGTGCCAGCAGCCCCTCAGGGATCCTATCAGCTAACTATGGCTACACCTTC. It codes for CASSPSGILSANYGYTF.

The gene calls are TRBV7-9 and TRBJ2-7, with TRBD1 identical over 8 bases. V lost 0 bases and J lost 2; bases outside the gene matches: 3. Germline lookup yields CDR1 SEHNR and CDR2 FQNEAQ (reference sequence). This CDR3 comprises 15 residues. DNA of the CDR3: TGTGCCAGCAGCTTAGCGACAGGGGCAACCTACGAGCAGTACTTC. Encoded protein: CASSLATGATYEQYF. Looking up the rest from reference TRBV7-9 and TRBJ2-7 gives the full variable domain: DTGVSQNPRHKITKRGQNVTFRCDPISEHNRLYWYRQTLGQGPEFLTYFQNEAQLEKSRLLSDRFSAERPKGSFSTLEIQRTEQGDSAMYLCASSLATGATYEQYFGPGTRLTVT.

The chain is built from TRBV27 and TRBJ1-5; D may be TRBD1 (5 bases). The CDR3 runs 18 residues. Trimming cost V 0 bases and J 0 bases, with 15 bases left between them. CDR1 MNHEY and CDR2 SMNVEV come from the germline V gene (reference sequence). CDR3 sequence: CASSLSRFQGTSNQPQHF. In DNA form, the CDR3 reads TGTGCCAGCAGTTTATCCCGGTTCCAGGGAACTAGCAATCAGCCCCAGCATTTT.

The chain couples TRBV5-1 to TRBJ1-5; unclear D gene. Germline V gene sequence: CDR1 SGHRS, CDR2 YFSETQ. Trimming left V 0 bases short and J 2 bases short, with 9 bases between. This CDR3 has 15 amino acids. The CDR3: CASSLDITGNQPQHF. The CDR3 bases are TGCGCCAGCAGCTTGGATATTACAGGCAATCAGCCCCAGCATTTT.

In nucleotides, the CDR3 is TGTGCCAGCAGCCAAGCGGGGGGAACGGCCTACAATGAGCAGTTCTTC. It specifies CASSQAGGTAYNEQFF. The chain employs TRBV7-2 and TRBJ2-1; TRBD2 matches at 9 bases. Unmatched junction bases numbered 7, after V lost 5 bases and J lost 2 bases. Germline values: CDR1 SGHTA, CDR2 FQGNSA. This CDR3 is built from 16 residues.

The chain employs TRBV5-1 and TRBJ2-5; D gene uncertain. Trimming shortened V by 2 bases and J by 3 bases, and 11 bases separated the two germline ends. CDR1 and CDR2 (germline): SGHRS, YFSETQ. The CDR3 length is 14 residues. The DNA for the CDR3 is TGCGCCAGCAGCTTTGGATGGAGCGAAGAGACCCAGTACTTC. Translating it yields CASSFGWSEETQYF.

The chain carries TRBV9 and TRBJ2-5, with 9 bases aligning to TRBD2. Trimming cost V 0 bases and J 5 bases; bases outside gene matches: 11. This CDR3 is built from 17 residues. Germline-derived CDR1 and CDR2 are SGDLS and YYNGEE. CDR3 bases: TGTGCCAGCAGCGTAGGCGCTAGCGGGACCCTCCGGGAGACCCAGTACTTC. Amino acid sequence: CASSVGASGTLRETQYF.

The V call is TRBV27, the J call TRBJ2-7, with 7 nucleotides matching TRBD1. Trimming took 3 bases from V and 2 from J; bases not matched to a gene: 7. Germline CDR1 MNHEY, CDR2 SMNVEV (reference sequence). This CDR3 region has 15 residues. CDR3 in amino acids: CASSFAGGPPYEQYF. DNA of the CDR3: TGTGCCAGCAGTTTTGCAGGGGGTCCACCCTACGAGCAGTACTTC.

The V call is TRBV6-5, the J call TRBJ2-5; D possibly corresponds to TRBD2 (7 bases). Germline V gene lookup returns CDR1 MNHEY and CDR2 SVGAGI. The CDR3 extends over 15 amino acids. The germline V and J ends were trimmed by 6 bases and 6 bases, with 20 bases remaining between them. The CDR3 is CASSTRGRGEKTQYF. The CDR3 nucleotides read TGTGCCAGCAGCACTCGTGGGAGGGGGGAAAAGACCCAGTACTTC.

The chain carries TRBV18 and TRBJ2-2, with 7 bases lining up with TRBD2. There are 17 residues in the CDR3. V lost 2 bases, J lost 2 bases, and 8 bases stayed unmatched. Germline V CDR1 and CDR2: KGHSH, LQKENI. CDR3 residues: CASSPGGRATNTGELFF. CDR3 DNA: TGTGCCAGCTCACCAGGAGGGAGGGCCACCAACACCGGGGAGCTGTTTTTT.

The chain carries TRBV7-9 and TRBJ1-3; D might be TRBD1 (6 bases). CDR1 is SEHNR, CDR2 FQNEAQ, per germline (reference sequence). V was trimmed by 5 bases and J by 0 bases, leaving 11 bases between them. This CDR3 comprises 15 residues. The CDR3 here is CASSLSTGSGNTIYF. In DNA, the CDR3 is TGTGCCAGCAGCCTGTCGACAGGCTCTGGAAACACCATATATTTT.

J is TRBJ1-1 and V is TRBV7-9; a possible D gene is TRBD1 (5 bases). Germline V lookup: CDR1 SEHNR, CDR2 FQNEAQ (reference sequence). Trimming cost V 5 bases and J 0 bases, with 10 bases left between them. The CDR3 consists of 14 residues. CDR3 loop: CASSGGGMNTEAFF. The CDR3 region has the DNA TGTGCCAGCAGCGGTGGGGGGATGAACACTGAAGCTTTCTTT.

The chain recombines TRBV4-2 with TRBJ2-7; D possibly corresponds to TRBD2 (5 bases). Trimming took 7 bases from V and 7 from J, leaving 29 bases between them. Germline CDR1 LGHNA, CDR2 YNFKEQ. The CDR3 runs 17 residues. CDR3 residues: CASTRNAEGPGSGEQYF. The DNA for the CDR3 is TGTGCCAGCACCCGAAATGCAGAAGGTCCGGGTTCGGGGGAGCAGTACTTC.

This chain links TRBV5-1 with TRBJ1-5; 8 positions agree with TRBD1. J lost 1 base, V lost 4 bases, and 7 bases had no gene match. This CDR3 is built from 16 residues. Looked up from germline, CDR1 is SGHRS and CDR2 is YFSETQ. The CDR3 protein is CASSPTGVPSNQPQHF. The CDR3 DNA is TGCGCCAGCAGCCCGACAGGGGTTCCGAGCAATCAGCCCCAGCATTTT.

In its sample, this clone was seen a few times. CDR3 coding DNA: TGTGCCAGCTCACCCGCAAGTGGTGTGCGAGACAATCAGCCCCAGCATTTT. This gives the protein CASSPASGVRDNQPQHF. The chain has TRBV18 and TRBJ1-5, with no clear D. V was pared by 3 bases and J by 3 bases, with 18 bases between. CDR1 KGHSH and CDR2 LQKENI come from the germline V gene. CDR3 length: 17 amino acids.

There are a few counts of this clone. CDR3 residues: CASSPWDRVAETQYF. CDR3 DNA: TGTGCCAGCTCACCCTGGGACAGGGTCGCGGAGACCCAGTACTTC. V is TRBV18 and J is TRBJ2-5; 9 bases agree with TRBD1. Germline trimming cut 3 bases from V and 5 bases from J; bases unmatched to any gene: 7. The germline CDR1 and CDR2 sequences are KGHSH and LQKENI. The CDR3 is made up of 15 amino acids.

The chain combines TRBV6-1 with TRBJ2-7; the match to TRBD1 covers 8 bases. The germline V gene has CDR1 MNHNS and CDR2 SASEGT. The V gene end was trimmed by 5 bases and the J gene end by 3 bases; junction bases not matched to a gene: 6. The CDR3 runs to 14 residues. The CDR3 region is CASSRTGNIYEQYF. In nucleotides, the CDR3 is TGTGCCAGCAGTCGGACAGGGAATATCTACGAGCAGTACTTC.

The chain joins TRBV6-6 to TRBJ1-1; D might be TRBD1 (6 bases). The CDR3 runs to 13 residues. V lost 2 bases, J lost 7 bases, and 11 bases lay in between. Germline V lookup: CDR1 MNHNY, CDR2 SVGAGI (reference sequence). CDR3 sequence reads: CASSYGGHNEAFF. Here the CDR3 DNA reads TGTGCCAGCAGTTACGGGGGACACAATGAAGCTTTCTTT.

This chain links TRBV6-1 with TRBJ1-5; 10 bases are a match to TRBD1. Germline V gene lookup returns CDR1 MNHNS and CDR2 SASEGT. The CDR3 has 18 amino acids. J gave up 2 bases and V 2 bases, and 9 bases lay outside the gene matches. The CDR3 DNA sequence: TGTGCCAGCAGTGAAACCGGGACAGGGGTGTTCGGCAATCAGCCCCAGCATTTT. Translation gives CASSETGTGVFGNQPQHF.

The CDR3 spells CASSYPPPDRAGSGELFF. Here the CDR3 DNA reads TGTGCCAGCAGTTACCCACCCCCGGACAGGGCGGGAAGCGGGGAGCTGTTTTTT. This rearrangement joins TRBV6-7 to TRBJ2-2; 8 nucleotides agree with TRBD1. TRBV6-7 is treated as an ORF (open reading frame) with a function not yet certain. The CDR3 totals 18 residues. V shed 2 bases and J 7 bases; nucleotides not matched to a gene: 15.

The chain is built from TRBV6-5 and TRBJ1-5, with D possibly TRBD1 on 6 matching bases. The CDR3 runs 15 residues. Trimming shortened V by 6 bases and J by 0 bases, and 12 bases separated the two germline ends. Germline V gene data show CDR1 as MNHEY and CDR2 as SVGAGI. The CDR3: CASRRRGSSNQPQHF. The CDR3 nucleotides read TGTGCCAGCAGACGTAGGGGGAGTAGCAATCAGCCCCAGCATTTT.

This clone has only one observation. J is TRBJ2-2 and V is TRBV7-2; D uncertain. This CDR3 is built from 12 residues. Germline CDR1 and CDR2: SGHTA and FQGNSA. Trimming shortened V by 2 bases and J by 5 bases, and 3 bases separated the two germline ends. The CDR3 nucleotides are TGTGCCAGCAGCTTATCGACCGGGGAGCTGTTTTTT. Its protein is CASSLSTGELFF.

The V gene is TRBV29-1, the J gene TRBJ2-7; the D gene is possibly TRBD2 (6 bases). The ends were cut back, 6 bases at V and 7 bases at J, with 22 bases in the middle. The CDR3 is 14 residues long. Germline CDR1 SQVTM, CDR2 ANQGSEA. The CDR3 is CSVAGGIVSGEQYF. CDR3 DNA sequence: TGCAGCGTCGCTGGGGGAATTGTAAGCGGGGAGCAGTACTTC.

The CDR3 bases are TGCGCCAGCAGCCAAGAACCGGGACTAGGGGGGAATGAGCAGTTCTTC. This codes for CASSQEPGLGGNEQFF. The chain combines TRBV4-3 with TRBJ2-1, with TRBD2 matching 8 bases. The CDR3 has 16 residues. CDR1 and CDR2 from the germline V gene are LGHNA and YSLEER. The V gene end was trimmed by 0 bases and the J gene end by 7 bases; junction bases not matched to a gene: 8.

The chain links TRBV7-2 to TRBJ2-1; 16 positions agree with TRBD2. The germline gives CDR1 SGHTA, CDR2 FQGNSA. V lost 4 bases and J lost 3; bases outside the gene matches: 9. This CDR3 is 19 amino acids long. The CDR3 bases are TGTGCCAGCAGCTGGGGACTAGCGGGAGGGCTAGGGGTCTACAATGAGCAGTTCTTC. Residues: CASSWGLAGGLGVYNEQFF.

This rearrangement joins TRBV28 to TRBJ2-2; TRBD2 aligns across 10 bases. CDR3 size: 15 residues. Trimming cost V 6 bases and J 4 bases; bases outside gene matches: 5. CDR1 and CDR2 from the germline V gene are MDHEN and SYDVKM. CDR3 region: CASSSSGSSTGELFF. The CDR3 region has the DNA TGTGCCAGCAGCTCTAGCGGGAGTTCCACCGGGGAGCTGTTTTTT.